A selection of T cell receptor beta chains follows, all from one sample in a study of cytomegalovirus exposure and HLA in healthy donors. TCRdb's table, derived via immunoSEQ multiplex PCR, lists solely in-frame clones and lacks some. The sample yields around 300,000 clones, around 87% seen once. Sequenced material: PBMCs. All receptors come from a woman aged 25 to 45 in good health and CMV-seropositive. Both conserved end residues are part of each CDR3. The order of the fields is V gene, clone size, J gene, D gene, CDR3 length, CDR3 DNA, CDR3 protein. D genes are given only for firm matches. Clone size is not always given. Where it is, it says once, few, many or a class for expanded clones.

TRBV4-2	NA	TRBJ2-7	TRBD2	15	TGTGCCAGCAGCCAGGGGACTAGCGCCTCCTACGAGCAGTACTTC	CASSQGTSASYEQYF
TRBV11-3	NA	TRBJ2-7	NA	14	TGTGCCAGCAGCTTATACGCCCACTCCTACGAGCAGTACTTC	CASSLYAHSYEQYF
TRBV9	NA	TRBJ2-7	TRBD2	15	TGTGCCAGCAGCGTAGGGCTAGCGGGGGCCTACGAGCAGTACTTC	CASSVGLAGAYEQYF
TRBV30	NA	TRBJ1-2	NA	12	TGTGCCTGGAGCCCCACCAGGGAGGGCTACACCTTC	CAWSPTREGYTF
TRBV6-5	NA	TRBJ2-3	TRBD2	15	TGTGCCAGCAGAGCTAAGCGGGGGGCCTGGGATACGCAGTATTTT	CASRAKRGAWDTQYF
TRBV9	NA	TRBJ1-1	NA	14	TGTGCCAGCAGCGTAGAAGAGGGGAACACTGAAGCTTTCTTT	CASSVEEGNTEAFF
TRBV13	NA	TRBJ2-5	TRBD2	17	TGTGCCAGCAGCTTACCTCTCACGGGACTAACCCAAGAGACCCAGTACTTC	CASSLPLTGLTQETQYF
TRBV19	NA	TRBJ2-7	NA	13	TGTGCCAGTAGTTTCGGAAGGGAAGCCGAGCAGTACTTC	CASSFGREAEQYF
TRBV27	NA	TRBJ1-1	TRBD1	17	TGTGCCAGCAGTATCCTCCAGGGGGCTGGAATGAACACTGAAGCTTTCTTT	CASSILQGAGMNTEAFF
TRBV5-1	NA	TRBJ2-2	TRBD1	16	TGCGCCAGCAGCCTAGGGACAGGGGATAACACCGGGGAGCTGTTTTTT	CASSLGTGDNTGELFF
TRBV6-5	once	TRBJ1-5	TRBD1	13	TGTGCCAGCAGTAAGGACAGGGGTGAGCCCCAGCATTTT	CASSKDRGEPQHF
TRBV7-2	NA	TRBJ2-5	NA	12	TGTGCCAGCACCTCTCACCAAGAGACCCAGTACTTC	CASTSHQETQYF
TRBV18	NA	TRBJ1-3	NA	16	TGTGCCAGCTCACCACCGCGTGGGAACTTTGGAAACACCATATATTTT	CASSPPRGNFGNTIYF
TRBV5-1	NA	TRBJ1-5	NA	17	TGCGCCAGCCGGCGCTCAGAGCACTTCCAGAGCAATCAGCCCCAGCATTTT	CASRRSEHFQSNQPQHF
TRBV29-1	many	TRBJ1-2	TRBD1	13	TGCAGCGTTGAGGGACAGGGGGCTGCTGGCTACACCTTC	CSVEGQGAAGYTF
TRBV9	NA	TRBJ1-4	TRBD1	15	TGTGCCAGCAGCGTCTCGGGACAGGGTCCTGAAAAACTGTTTTTT	CASSVSGQGPEKLFF
TRBV7-6	few	TRBJ2-1	NA	16	TGTGCCAGCAGCTTAGGGAATAGACCCTCCTACAATGAGCAGTTCTTC	CASSLGNRPSYNEQFF
TRBV7-9	NA	TRBJ1-2	TRBD1	14	TGTGCCAGCAGCGGGCGACAGGGCGAGGGCGGCTACACCTTC	CASSGRQGEGGYTF
TRBV13	NA	TRBJ2-7	NA	16	TGTGCCAGCAGCTTTGGTACTGTCACTAGTGGGGACGAGCAGTACTTC	CASSFGTVTSGDEQYF
TRBV2	once	TRBJ2-3	NA	14	TGTGCCAGCAGGCCGCTAGCGAACACAGATACGCAGTATTTT	CASRPLANTDTQYF
TRBV4-1	NA	TRBJ1-5	NA	16	TGCGCCAGCAGCCGCCCTAGGGTGGAGTGCGATCAGCCCCAGCATTTT	CASSRPRVECDQPQHF
TRBV29-1	NA	TRBJ2-3	NA	14	TGCAGCGTTGAAGAATCCGGGGCCACAGATACGCAGTATTTT	CSVEESGATDTQYF
TRBV9	NA	TRBJ2-7	NA	12	TGTGCCAGCAGCGTCCCAAGGCGCGAGCAGTACTTC	CASSVPRREQYF
TRBV9	NA	TRBJ2-7	NA	15	TGTGCCAGCAGCGTAGAAGAGGCTAGCCAATACGAGCAGTACTTC	CASSVEEASQYEQYF
TRBV7-8	NA	TRBJ2-1	TRBD2	15	TGTGCCAGCAGCCTACTAGCGGGGTACAACAATGAGCAGTTCTTC	CASSLLAGYNNEQFF
TRBV5-1	NA	TRBJ2-3	NA	13	TGCGCCAGCGCGTCAGACCGAGTGGATACGCAGTATTTT	CASASDRVDTQYF
TRBV27	few	TRBJ2-3	TRBD1	15	TGTGCCAGCAGTTTCCGCAGGGGGTGGACAGATACGCAGTATTTT	CASSFRRGWTDTQYF
TRBV27	NA	TRBJ2-7	TRBD1	14	TGTGCCAGCAGTCGGGGACAGGGTACCTACGAGCAGTACTTC	CASSRGQGTYEQYF
TRBV2	NA	TRBJ2-1	NA	13	TGTGCCAGTGTTTCGGAGGAGAACAATGAGCAGTTCTTC	CASVSEENNEQFF
TRBV7-9	NA	TRBJ2-7	NA	13	TGTGCCAGCAGCTTAGCGGGAGCCTACGAGCAGTACTTC	CASSLAGAYEQYF
TRBV2	NA	TRBJ2-4	NA	15	TGTGCCAGCAGTGGGTGGAGACATGACAAAAACATTCAGTACTTC	CASSGWRHDKNIQYF
TRBV28	NA	TRBJ2-7	NA	10	TGTGCCAGGACGCGTCTCGAGCAGTACTTC	CARTRLEQYF
TRBV28	NA	TRBJ1-1	NA	14	TGTGCCAGCAGTTTAGCCGCTATGAACACTGAAGCTTTCTTT	CASSLAAMNTEAFF
TRBV2	once	TRBJ1-1	TRBD1	13	TGTGCCACTCCAGGGGGGCTGAACACTGAAGCTTTCTTT	CATPGGLNTEAFF
TRBV4-3	NA	TRBJ1-2	TRBD1	16	TGCGCCAGCAGCCTCGGATCGGGACAGGACCCCTATGGCTACACCTTC	CASSLGSGQDPYGYTF
TRBV4-1	once	TRBJ2-5	TRBD2	13	TGCGCCAGCAGCCAGACTAGCGGAGAGACCCAGTACTTC	CASSQTSGETQYF
TRBV9	few	TRBJ1-1	NA	12	TGTGCCAGCAGCGGGATGAACACTGAAGCTTTCTTT	CASSGMNTEAFF
TRBV18	NA	TRBJ1-1	NA	13	TGTGCCAGCTCACAGGGCCGGGGAGACACAGCTTTCTTT	CASSQGRGDTAFF
TRBV2	NA	TRBJ2-2	TRBD2	15	TGTGCCAGCAGTGAGCGGGGACTAAACACCGGGGAGCTGTTTTTT	CASSERGLNTGELFF
TRBV5-6	NA	TRBJ1-2	NA	13	TGTGCCAGCAGCTTCGGGGGCAACTATGGCTACACCTTC	CASSFGGNYGYTF
TRBV7-6	NA	TRBJ1-2	NA	14	TGTGCCAGCAGCTCACTTCAGGGATCCTATGGCTACACCTTC	CASSSLQGSYGYTF
TRBV5-6	NA	TRBJ1-3	NA	14	TGTGCCAGCAGCTCAGGGCAGTTGGGAAACACCATATATTTT	CASSSGQLGNTIYF